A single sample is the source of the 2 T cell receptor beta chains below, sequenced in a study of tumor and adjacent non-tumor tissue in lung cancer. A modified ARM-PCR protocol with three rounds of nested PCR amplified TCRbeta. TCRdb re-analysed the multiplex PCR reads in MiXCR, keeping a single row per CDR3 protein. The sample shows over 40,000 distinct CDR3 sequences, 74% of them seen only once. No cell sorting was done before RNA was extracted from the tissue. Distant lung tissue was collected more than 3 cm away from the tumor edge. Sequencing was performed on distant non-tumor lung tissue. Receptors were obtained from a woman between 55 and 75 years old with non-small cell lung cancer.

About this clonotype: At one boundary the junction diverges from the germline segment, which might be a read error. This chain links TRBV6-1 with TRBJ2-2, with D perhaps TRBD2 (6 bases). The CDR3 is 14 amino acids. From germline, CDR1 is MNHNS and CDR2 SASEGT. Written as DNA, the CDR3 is TGTGCCAGCAGTAACGGGAGAATGCCGGGGGAGCTGTTATTT. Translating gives CASSNGRMPGELLF.

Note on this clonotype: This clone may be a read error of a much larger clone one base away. The DNA for the CDR3 is TGTGCCAGCAGCTTACCGGGAGCGACCCTCCACTTT. Encoded protein: CASSLPGATLHF. The chain joins TRBV11-2 to TRBJ1-6; the D is unclear. V lost 2 bases, J lost 14 bases, and 10 bases lay in between. This CDR3 comprises 12 residues. CDR1 SGHAT and CDR2 FQNNGV come from the germline V gene. Filled out from reference TRBV11-2 and TRBJ1-6, the complete variable domain reads EAGVAQSPRYKIIEKRQSVAFWCNPISGHATLYWYQQILGQGPKLLIQFQNNGVVDDSQLPKDRFSAERLKGVDSTLKIQPAKLEDSAVYLCASSLPGATLHFGNGTRLTVT.